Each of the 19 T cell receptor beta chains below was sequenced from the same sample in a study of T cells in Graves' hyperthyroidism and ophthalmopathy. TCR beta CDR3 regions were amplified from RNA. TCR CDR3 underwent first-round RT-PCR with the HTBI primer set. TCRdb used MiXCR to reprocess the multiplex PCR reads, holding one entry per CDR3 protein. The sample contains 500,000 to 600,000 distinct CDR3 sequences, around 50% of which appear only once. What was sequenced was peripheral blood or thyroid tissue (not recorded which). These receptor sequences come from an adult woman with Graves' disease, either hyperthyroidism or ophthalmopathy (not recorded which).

CDR3 bases: TGTGCCAGCAGCCTAAGCGTTCCCCCAACTAATGAAAAACTGTTTTTT. Translating gives CASSLSVPPTNEKLFF. V usage is TRBV4-2 and J usage is TRBJ1-4, with D uncertain. The germline gives CDR1 LGHNA, CDR2 YNFKEQ. This CDR3 is built from 16 residues. The ends were cut back, 4 bases at V and 0 bases at J, with 12 bases in the middle.

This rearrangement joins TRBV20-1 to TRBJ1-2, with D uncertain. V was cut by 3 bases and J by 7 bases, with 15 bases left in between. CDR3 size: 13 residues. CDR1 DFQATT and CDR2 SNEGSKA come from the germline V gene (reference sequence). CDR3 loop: CSASFIGVSGYTF. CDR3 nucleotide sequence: TGCAGTGCTAGTTTTATCGGGGTTAGTGGCTACACCTTC.

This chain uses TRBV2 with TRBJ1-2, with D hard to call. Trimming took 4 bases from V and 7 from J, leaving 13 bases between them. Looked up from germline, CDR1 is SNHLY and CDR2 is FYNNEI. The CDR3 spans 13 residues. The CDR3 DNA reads TGTGCCAGCAGTGTGCAACAGCTAACTGGCTACACCTTC. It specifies CASSVQQLTGYTF.

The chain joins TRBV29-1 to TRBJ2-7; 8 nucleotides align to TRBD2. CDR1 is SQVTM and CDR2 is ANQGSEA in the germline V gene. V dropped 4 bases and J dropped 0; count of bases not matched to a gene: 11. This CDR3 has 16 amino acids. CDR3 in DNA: TGCAGCGTTGGGGCGAGCGGGAGACAACACTCCTACGAGCAGTACTTC. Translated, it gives CSVGASGRQHSYEQYF.

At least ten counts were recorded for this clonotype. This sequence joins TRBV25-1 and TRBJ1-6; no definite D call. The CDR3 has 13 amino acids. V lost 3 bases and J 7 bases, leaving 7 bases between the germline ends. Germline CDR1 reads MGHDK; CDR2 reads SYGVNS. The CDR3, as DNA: TGTGCCAGCAGTGACAGGTGGAATTCACCCCTCCACTTT. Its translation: CASSDRWNSPLHF.

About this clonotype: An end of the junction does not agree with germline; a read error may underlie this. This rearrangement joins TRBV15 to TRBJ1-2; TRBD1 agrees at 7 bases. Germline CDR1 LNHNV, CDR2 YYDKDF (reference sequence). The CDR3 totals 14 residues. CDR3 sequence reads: CGTSSGEGGVGYTF. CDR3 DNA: TGTGGCACCAGCTCGGGAGAAGGGGGCGTGGGCTACACCTTC.

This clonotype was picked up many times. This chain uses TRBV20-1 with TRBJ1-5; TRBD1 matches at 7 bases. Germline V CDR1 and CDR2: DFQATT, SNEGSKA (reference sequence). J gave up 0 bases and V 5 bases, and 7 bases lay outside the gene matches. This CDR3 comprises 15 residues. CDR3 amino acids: CSAVGQRNSNQPQHF. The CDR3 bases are TGCAGTGCTGTGGGACAGCGAAATAGCAATCAGCCCCAGCATTTT.

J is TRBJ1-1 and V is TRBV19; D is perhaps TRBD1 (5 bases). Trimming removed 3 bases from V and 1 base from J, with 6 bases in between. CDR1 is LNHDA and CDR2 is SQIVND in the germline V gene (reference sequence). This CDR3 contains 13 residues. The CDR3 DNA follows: TGTGCCAGTAGTATGACAGAGAACACTGAAGCTTTCTTT. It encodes CASSMTENTEAFF.

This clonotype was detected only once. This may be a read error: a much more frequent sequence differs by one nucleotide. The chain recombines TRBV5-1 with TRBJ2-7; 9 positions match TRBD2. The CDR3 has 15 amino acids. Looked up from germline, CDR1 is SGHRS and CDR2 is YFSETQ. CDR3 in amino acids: CASSLNSGSGYGQYF. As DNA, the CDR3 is TGCGCCAGCAGCTTGAATAGCGGGAGTGGCTACGGGCAGTACTTC.

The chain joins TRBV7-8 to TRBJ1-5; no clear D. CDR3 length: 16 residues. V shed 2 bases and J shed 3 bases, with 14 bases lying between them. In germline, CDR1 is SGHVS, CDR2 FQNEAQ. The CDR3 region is CASSLNTGSINQPQHF. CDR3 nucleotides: TGTGCCAGCAGCTTAAACACCGGGAGCATCAATCAGCCCCAGCATTTT.

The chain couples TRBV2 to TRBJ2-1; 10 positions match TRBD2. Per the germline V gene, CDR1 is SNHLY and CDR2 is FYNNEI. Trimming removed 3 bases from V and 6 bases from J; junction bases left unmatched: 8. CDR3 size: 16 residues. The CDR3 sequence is CASSDVGLAGVNEQFF. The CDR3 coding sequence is TGTGCCAGCAGTGACGTCGGGCTAGCGGGAGTCAATGAGCAGTTCTTC.

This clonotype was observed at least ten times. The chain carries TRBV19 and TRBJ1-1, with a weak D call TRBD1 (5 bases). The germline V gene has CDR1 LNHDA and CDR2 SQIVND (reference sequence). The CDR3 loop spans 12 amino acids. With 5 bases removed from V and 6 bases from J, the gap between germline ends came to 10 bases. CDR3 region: CASSGGFAEAFF. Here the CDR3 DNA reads TGTGCCAGTAGTGGGGGATTTGCTGAAGCTTTCTTT.

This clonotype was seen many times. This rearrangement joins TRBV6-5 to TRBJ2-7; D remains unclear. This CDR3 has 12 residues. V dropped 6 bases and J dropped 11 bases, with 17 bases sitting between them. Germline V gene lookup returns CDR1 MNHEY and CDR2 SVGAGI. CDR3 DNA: TGTGCCAGCAGATCACCACAGAGAAAGGAGTACTTC. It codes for CASRSPQRKEYF.

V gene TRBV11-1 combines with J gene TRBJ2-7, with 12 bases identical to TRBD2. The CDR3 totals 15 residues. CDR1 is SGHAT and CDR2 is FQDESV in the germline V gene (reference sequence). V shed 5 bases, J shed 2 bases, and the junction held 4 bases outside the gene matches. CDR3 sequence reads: CASSLLAGGAYEQYF. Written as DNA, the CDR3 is TGTGCCAGCAGCCTACTAGCGGGGGGTGCCTACGAGCAGTACTTC.

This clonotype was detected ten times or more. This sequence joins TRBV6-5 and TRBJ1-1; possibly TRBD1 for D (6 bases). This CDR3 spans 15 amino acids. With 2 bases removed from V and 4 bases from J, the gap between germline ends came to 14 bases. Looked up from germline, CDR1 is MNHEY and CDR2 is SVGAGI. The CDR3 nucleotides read TGTGCCAGCAGTTACGGGGAGGGGGGGGTCACTGAAGCTTTCTTT. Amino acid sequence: CASSYGEGGVTEAFF.

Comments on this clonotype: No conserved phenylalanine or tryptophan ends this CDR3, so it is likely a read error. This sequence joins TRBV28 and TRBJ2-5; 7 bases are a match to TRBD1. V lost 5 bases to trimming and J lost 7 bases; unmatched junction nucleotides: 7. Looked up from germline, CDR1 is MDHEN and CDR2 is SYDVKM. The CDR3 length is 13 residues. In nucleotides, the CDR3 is TGTGCCAGCAGTGCCGGACAGGCTTGGACCCAGTACTTG. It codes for CASSAGQAWTQYL.

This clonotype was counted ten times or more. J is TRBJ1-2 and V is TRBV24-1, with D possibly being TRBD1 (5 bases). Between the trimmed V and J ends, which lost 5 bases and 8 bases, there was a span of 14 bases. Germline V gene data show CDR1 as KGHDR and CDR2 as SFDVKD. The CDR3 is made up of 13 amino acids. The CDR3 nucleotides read TGTGCCACCAGTGGGTCGATCGGGGGAGGCTACACCTTC. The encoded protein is CATSGSIGGGYTF.

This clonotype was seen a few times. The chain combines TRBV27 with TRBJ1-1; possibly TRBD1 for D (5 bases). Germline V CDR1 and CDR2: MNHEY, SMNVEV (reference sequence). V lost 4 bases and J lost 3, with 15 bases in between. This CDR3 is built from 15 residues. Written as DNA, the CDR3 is TGTGCCAGCAGTTCGGATTGGGGGGGAGACACTGAAGCTTTCTTT. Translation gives CASSSDWGGDTEAFF.

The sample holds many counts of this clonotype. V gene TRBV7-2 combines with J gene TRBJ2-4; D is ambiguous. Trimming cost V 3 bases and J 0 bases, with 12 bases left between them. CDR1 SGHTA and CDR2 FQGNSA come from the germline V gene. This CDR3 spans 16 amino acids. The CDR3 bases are TGTGCCAGCAGCTTTACGTTTAGACTAGCCAAAAACATTCAGTACTTC. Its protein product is CASSFTFRLAKNIQYF.